The T cell receptor beta chain described here comes from a study of CD8+CD57+ T cells in acquired aplastic anemia. Previously, flow cytometry had revealed CD8+CD57+ cell expansion in the patients chosen for sequencing. Genomic DNA constituted the template upon which TCR beta VDJ and CDR3 profiling was performed. TCRdb reanalysed the reads using MiXCR and keeps one entry per CDR3 protein. The sample has over 150,000 distinct CDR3 sequences, less than 60% seen once. This clonotype came up a few times. The CDR3 contains 13 residues. In germline, CDR1 is LNHNV, CDR2 YYDKDF (reference sequence). Trimming removed 10 bases at V and 8 bases at J, with 20 bases between.

This sequence was found in a human donor with aplastic anemia. Sequencing input: sorted CD4+, CD8+, or CD8+CD57+ T cells (not recorded which) from PBMCs. The J gene is TRBJ1-2, the V gene TRBV15; D is uncertain. Here the CDR3 reads CASSLTASGGYTF. CDR3 sequence (DNA): TGTGCCAGCAGTTTAACGGCATCTGGAGGCTACACCTTC.